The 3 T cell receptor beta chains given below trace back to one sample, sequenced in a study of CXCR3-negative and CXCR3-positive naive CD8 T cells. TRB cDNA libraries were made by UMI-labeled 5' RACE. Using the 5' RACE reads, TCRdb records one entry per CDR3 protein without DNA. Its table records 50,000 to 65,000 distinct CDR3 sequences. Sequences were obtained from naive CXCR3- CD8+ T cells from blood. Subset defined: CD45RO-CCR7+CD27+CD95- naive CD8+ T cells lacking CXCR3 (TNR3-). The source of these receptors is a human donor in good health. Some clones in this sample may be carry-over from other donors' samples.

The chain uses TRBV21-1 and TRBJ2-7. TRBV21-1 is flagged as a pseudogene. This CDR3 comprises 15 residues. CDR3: CASSKEEGDSYEQYF.

The CDR3 sequence is CASSLNIYEQYF. This chain uses TRBV7-2 with TRBJ2-7. From germline, CDR1 is SGHTA and CDR2 FQGNSA. The CDR3 runs to 12 residues.

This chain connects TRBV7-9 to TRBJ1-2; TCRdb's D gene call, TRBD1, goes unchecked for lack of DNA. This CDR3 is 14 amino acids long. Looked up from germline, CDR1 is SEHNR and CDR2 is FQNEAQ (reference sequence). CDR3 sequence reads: CASSPPSVTGSYTF.